A single sample gave rise to the 31 T cell receptor beta chains below, sequenced in a study of T-cell reconstitution after alpha-beta-depleted transplantation in children. For TCRbeta, the library was prepared with unique molecular identifiers. TCRdb reprocessed the PCR reads via MiXCR and lists one record per CDR3 protein. The data hold approximately 6,000 distinct CDR3 sequences, with around 15% observed a single time. Sequences were derived from PBMCs, mostly from graft donor cells, sampled 180 days after TCRalphabeta/CD19-depleted stem cell transplant. Receptor source: a patient between 2 and 9 years old who had a stem cell transplant for inherited bone marrow failure, so the T cells may come from the graft donor.

This clonotype has only a few counts. The chain links TRBV29-1 to TRBJ2-3; 12 positions match TRBD2. V lost 7 bases and J lost 2; bases outside the gene matches: 7. The germline V gene has CDR1 SQVTM and CDR2 ANQGSEA. The CDR3 is 15 residues long. The CDR3, as DNA: TGCAGCGCTACTAGCGGGGGGACTACCACAGATACGCAGTATTTT. Its translation: CSATSGGTTTDTQYF.

This clonotype was observed many times. The V gene is TRBV7-8, the J gene TRBJ2-1, with a possible D match to TRBD2 (5 bases). CDR3 length: 17 residues. Germline-derived CDR1 and CDR2 are SGHVS and FQNEAQ. With 0 bases removed from V and 0 bases from J, the gap between germline ends came to 12 bases. CDR3 amino acids: CASSLAYPGSSYNEQFF. The CDR3 nucleotides read TGTGCCAGCAGCTTAGCGTATCCGGGGAGCTCCTACAATGAGCAGTTCTTC.

Note on this clonotype: Sequence at one end of the junction differs from germline and may be a read error. This chain joins TRBV20-1 and TRBJ1-1; TRBD1 is a possible D gene (6 bases). This CDR3 is 13 amino acids long. Per germline, CDR1 DFQATT and CDR2 SNEGSKA (reference sequence). The DNA for the CDR3 is TGCTGTGCTAGAGGACAGCCGAACACTGAAGCTTTCTTT. It is translated as CCARGQPNTEAFF.

To note about this clonotype: A much bigger clone sits one base away, suggesting this may be a read error. The chain recombines TRBV27 with TRBJ2-1; 7 bases line up with TRBD2. Germline-derived CDR1 and CDR2 are MNHEY and SMNVEV (reference sequence). Trimming took 6 bases from V and 3 from J; bases not matched to a gene: 8. The CDR3 runs to 15 residues. CDR3 sequence (DNA): TGTGCCAGCAGAGGACCGGGACTATACTACAATGAGCAGTTCTTC. It translates to CASRGPGLYYNEQFF.

This clonotype has a handful of counts. V and J are TRBV5-1 and TRBJ2-1, with 13 bases aligning to TRBD2. V was pared by 2 bases and J by 8 bases, with 4 bases of the junction left unmatched. This CDR3 is built from 15 residues. Germline CDR1 is SGHRS and CDR2 is YFSETQ. DNA for the CDR3: TGCGCCAGCAGCTTTACTAGCGGGGGGGGGGATGAGCAGTTCTTC. It is translated as CASSFTSGGGDEQFF.

This clonotype was detected ten times or more. This chain uses TRBV20-1 with TRBJ2-2; either TRBD1 or TRBD2 may fit D (5 bases each). This CDR3 comprises 19 residues. Trimming stripped 2 bases from V and 4 bases from J, with 26 bases between. Per the germline V gene, CDR1 is DFQATT and CDR2 is SNEGSKA (reference sequence). This chain's CDR3 is CSARPSSGPRRSSTGELFF. CDR3 nucleotides: TGCAGTGCTAGACCTAGCTCGGGACCGAGGCGTAGTAGCACCGGGGAGCTGTTTTTT.

This clonotype was counted at least ten times. V is TRBV5-1 and J is TRBJ2-5; no definite D call. The V end was cut by 4 bases, the J end by 4 bases, with 17 bases between. The CDR3 runs to 15 residues. Germline lookup yields CDR1 SGHRS and CDR2 YFSETQ. CDR3 residues: CASSVDPPHRETQYF. The CDR3 coding sequence is TGCGCCAGCAGCGTGGACCCCCCTCATAGAGAGACCCAGTACTTC.

The J gene is TRBJ2-1, the V gene TRBV7-3; D is ambiguous. The CDR3 sequence is 11 residues long. V lost 1 base and J lost 7, with 2 bases in between. CDR1 and CDR2 from the germline V gene are SGHTA and FQGTGA. For the CDR3, the DNA is TGTGCCAGCAGCTTAAATAATGAGCAGTTCTTC. It codes for CASSLNNEQFF.

This clonotype was seen repeatedly, ten times or more. The rearrangement uses TRBV9 and TRBJ2-1, with 9 positions matching TRBD1. V dropped 2 bases and J dropped 6; count of bases not matched to a gene: 3. The CDR3 runs 14 residues. Per germline, CDR1 SGDLS and CDR2 YYNGEE. DNA for the CDR3: TGTGCCAGCAGCGTGGGACAGGGTTCCAATGAGCAGTTCTTC. This sequence encodes CASSVGQGSNEQFF.

The table lists this clonotype with a count of one. The V and J genes are TRBV6-1 and TRBJ2-3; D not resolved. In germline, CDR1 is MNHNS, CDR2 SASEGT. There are 11 residues in the CDR3. V lost 6 bases and J lost 6, with 7 bases in between. In nucleotides, the CDR3 is TGTGCCAGCAGGTCCCTGGATACGCAGTATTTT. Amino acids: CASRSLDTQYF.

In its sample, this clonotype was seen many times. The gene calls are TRBV20-1 and TRBJ1-2, with TRBD1 as a possible D gene (6 bases). The CDR3 extends over 13 amino acids. The germline gives CDR1 DFQATT, CDR2 SNEGSKA (reference sequence). Trimming removed 5 bases from V and 4 bases from J, with 14 bases in between. The CDR3, as DNA: TGCAGTGCTCCCGACAGGCCAGCCTATGGCTACACCTTC. Translated, it gives CSAPDRPAYGYTF.

This clonotype was detected ten times or more. The CDR3 sequence is CATPNSNQPQHF. CDR3 nucleotide sequence: TGTGCCACCCCGAATAGCAATCAGCCCCAGCATTTT. The chain is built from TRBV24-1 and TRBJ1-5; unclear D gene. CDR1 is KGHDR and CDR2 is SFDVKD in the germline V gene. This CDR3 comprises 12 residues. The V end was cut by 9 bases, the J end by 0 bases, with 5 bases between.

This clonotype was seen at least ten times. CDR3 residues: CASSLGFGGGQYF. CDR3 DNA: TGTGCCAGCAGCTTAGGGTTTGGGGGCGGGCAGTACTTC. This chain links TRBV7-9 with TRBJ2-7; a possible D gene is TRBD1 (6 bases). V was trimmed by 1 base and J by 9 bases, leaving 13 bases between them. In germline, CDR1 is SEHNR, CDR2 FQNEAQ (reference sequence). This CDR3 comprises 13 residues.

This clonotype appeared many times. This rearrangement joins TRBV6-5 to TRBJ2-3; 9 bases line up with TRBD2. The germline CDR1 and CDR2 sequences are MNHEY and SVGAGI. The trim removed 7 bases at V and 6 bases at J, leaving 11 bases unmatched. The CDR3 runs to 15 residues. The CDR3 is CASMGREGRPDTQYF. CDR3 in DNA: TGTGCCAGCATGGGGCGGGAGGGCCGTCCCGATACGCAGTATTTT.

The chain links TRBV3-1 to TRBJ2-5; 13 bases match TRBD2. There are 15 residues in the CDR3. Germline-derived CDR1 and CDR2 are LGHDT and YNNKEL (reference sequence). V shed 11 bases and J 3 bases; nucleotides not matched to a gene: 9. CDR3 sequence: CACSPTSGREETQYF. The CDR3 DNA sequence: TGTGCCTGCTCCCCAACTAGCGGGAGGGAAGAGACCCAGTACTTC.

The chain recombines TRBV25-1 with TRBJ1-1; D remains ambiguous. Germline V CDR1 and CDR2: MGHDK, SYGVNS. Trimming stripped 7 bases from V and 0 bases from J, with 9 bases between. This CDR3 comprises 13 residues. This chain's CDR3 is CASTRKLNTEAFF. The CDR3 region has the DNA TGTGCCAGCACCAGGAAACTGAACACTGAAGCTTTCTTT.

This clonotype was counted ten times or more. The chain carries TRBV5-4 and TRBJ2-1, with 10 bases fitting TRBD2. There are 15 residues in the CDR3. V lost 4 bases to trimming and J lost 3 bases; unmatched junction nucleotides: 4. CDR1 SGHNT and CDR2 YYREEE come from the germline V gene (reference sequence). The DNA for the CDR3 is TGTGCCAGCAGCCCCACTAGCGGGAACTACAATGAGCAGTTCTTC. This codes for CASSPTSGNYNEQFF.

This clonotype was seen ten or more times. J is TRBJ2-3 and V is TRBV20-1; no reliable D call. V gave up 2 bases and J gave up 6 bases, with 6 bases separating them. The V gene's germline CDR1 is DFQATT and CDR2 SNEGSKA (reference sequence). CDR3 length equals 11 residues. CDR3 in amino acids: CSARLVDTQYF. The DNA of the CDR3 is TGCAGTGCTAGACTAGTGGATACGCAGTATTTT.

V and J are TRBV7-7 and TRBJ2-1; D is unclear. V lost 1 base and J 8 bases, leaving 9 bases between the germline ends. This CDR3 contains 13 residues. Germline V CDR1 and CDR2: SSHAT, FNYEAQ (reference sequence). This CDR3 is CASSLGRPYEQFF. The CDR3 nucleotides are TGTGCCAGCAGCTTAGGCCGACCCTATGAGCAGTTCTTC.

At least ten counts were recorded for this clonotype. The CDR3 region has the DNA TGTGCCAGCAGCTTCCGGGACAGTTTCTCCTACAATGAGCAGTTCTTC. Protein: CASSFRDSFSYNEQFF. V usage is TRBV7-9 and J usage is TRBJ2-1; 7 bases line up with TRBD1. Trimming took 3 bases from V and 0 from J; bases not matched to a gene: 5. This CDR3 has 16 amino acids. From germline, CDR1 is SEHNR and CDR2 FQNEAQ (reference sequence).

This clonotype has at least ten counts. The chain has TRBV20-1 and TRBJ2-7, with a weak D call TRBD2 (6 bases). Trimming took 8 bases from V and 7 from J, leaving 15 bases between them. This CDR3 has 11 residues. Germline V CDR1 and CDR2: DFQATT, SNEGSKA (reference sequence). DNA of the CDR3: TGCAGTCCGGGACTGCCTCGGGAGCAGTACTTC. Translated: CSPGLPREQYF.

This clonotype was seen at least ten times. The V gene is TRBV7-2, the J gene TRBJ2-7, with a weak D call TRBD1 (5 bases). The V end was cut by 5 bases, the J end by 7 bases, with 24 bases between. CDR1 is SGHTA, CDR2 FQGNSA, per germline. This CDR3 has 16 residues. The CDR3 reads CASSRSLTATVREQYF. Here the CDR3 DNA reads TGTGCCAGCAGCCGATCACTGACAGCGACGGTACGGGAGCAGTACTTC.

This clonotype appeared many times. The chain uses TRBV4-3 and TRBJ1-5, with no clear D. V lost 0 bases and J lost 5, with 11 bases in between. The CDR3 extends over 15 amino acids. CDR1 and CDR2 from the germline V gene are LGHNA and YSLEER. The CDR3 region has the DNA TGCGCCAGCAGCCAAGATAGTAGCCCTCATCAGCCCCAGCATTTT. The encoded protein is CASSQDSSPHQPQHF.

This clonotype was detected ten times or more. The rearrangement uses TRBV7-9 and TRBJ2-5, with unresolved D. Germline V gene data show CDR1 as SEHNR and CDR2 as FQNEAQ (reference sequence). Trimming pared 1 base from V and 0 bases from J, leaving 9 bases between. This CDR3 is built from 15 residues. CDR3: CASSLDPSYQETQYF. The CDR3 DNA sequence: TGTGCCAGCAGCTTAGACCCCTCGTACCAAGAGACCCAGTACTTC.

This clonotype was detected many times. This chain links TRBV18 with TRBJ2-3; no firm D call. Trimming stripped 3 bases from V and 1 base from J, with 11 bases between. The CDR3 has 15 residues. Germline V lookup: CDR1 KGHSH, CDR2 LQKENI. The CDR3 region is CASSPNLAGTDTQYF. CDR3 nucleotides: TGTGCCAGCTCACCTAACCTCGCGGGCACAGATACGCAGTATTTT.

This clonotype was observed at least ten times. V gene TRBV20-1 combines with J gene TRBJ2-7, with unresolved D. V lost 1 base, J lost 2 bases, and 9 bases lay in between. Germline V gives CDR1 DFQATT, CDR2 SNEGSKA (reference sequence). The CDR3 is made up of 13 amino acids. Here the CDR3 reads CSARGGMTYEQYF. CDR3 DNA sequence: TGCAGTGCTAGAGGTGGGATGACCTACGAGCAGTACTTC.

This clonotype was detected ten times or more. The chain uses TRBV10-3 and TRBJ2-7, with 12 positions matching TRBD1. Germline CDR1 is ENHRY and CDR2 is SYGVKD. Trimming removed 4 bases from V and 4 bases from J; junction bases left unmatched: 5. CDR3 length equals 15 residues. DNA for the CDR3: TGTGCCATCAGTGGAGGGACAGGGGGCTATTACGAGCAGTACTTC. Translated, it gives CAISGGTGGYYEQYF.

This clonotype was seen ten or more times. This chain joins TRBV6-1 and TRBJ2-7; TRBD2 aligns across 11 bases. The junction had 7 bases not matched to a gene; V was cut back by 6 bases and J by 6 bases. The CDR3 contains 14 residues. Looked up from germline, CDR1 is MNHNS and CDR2 is SASEGT. In nucleotides, the CDR3 is TGTGCCAGCAGGGTAGCGGGAGGGCCGGGCGAGCAGTACTTC. Encoded protein: CASRVAGGPGEQYF.

There are many counts of this clonotype. This chain links TRBV20-1 with TRBJ2-7, with D unclear. Germline V gives CDR1 DFQATT, CDR2 SNEGSKA (reference sequence). The CDR3 loop spans 11 amino acids. The CDR3 DNA sequence: TGCAGATTTACAAGTGACTACGAGCAGTACTTC. The encoded protein is CRFTSDYEQYF.

This clonotype has at least ten counts. The chain has TRBV9 and TRBJ2-3; 10 bases are shared with TRBD2. V trimming: 0 bases; J trimming: 0 bases; junction bases outside the gene matches: 4. Germline CDR1 is SGDLS and CDR2 is YYNGEE. The CDR3 contains 17 residues. CDR3 loop: CASSVGTSGISTDTQYF. CDR3 DNA sequence: TGTGCCAGCAGCGTAGGAACTAGCGGGATAAGCACAGATACGCAGTATTTT.

This clonotype was found many times. The genes are TRBV28 and TRBJ2-1, with D perhaps TRBD1 (5 bases). The V and J ends lost 3 bases and 3 bases respectively, with 9 bases between them. The CDR3 consists of 14 residues. Germline lookup yields CDR1 MDHEN and CDR2 SYDVKM. The CDR3 DNA reads TGTGCCAGCAGTTTGGGCAGGGACTACAATGAGCAGTTCTTC. Amino acid sequence: CASSLGRDYNEQFF.